These 27 T cell receptor beta chains came from one sample sequenced in a study of cytotoxic CD8 clonotypes in ibrutinib-treated CLL. TCRdb's copy holds only in-frame clones and misses some; the assay was immunoSEQ multiplex PCR. The repertoire holds under 75,000 clones, with approximately 71% as singletons. The input for sequencing was PBMCs, taken after 12 months of ibrutinib treatment. The receptors shown here come from a human donor with chronic lymphocytic leukemia.

This clone occurred a few times. V usage is TRBV18 and J usage is TRBJ2-7; no reliable D call. Germline V gives CDR1 KGHSH, CDR2 LQKENI. CDR3 length: 14 residues. The V end was cut by 3 bases, the J end by 5 bases, with 14 bases between. CDR3 loop: CASSPAANFDEQYF. CDR3 DNA: TGTGCCAGCTCACCTGCGGCTAATTTCGACGAGCAGTACTTC.

This clone was counted a single time. J is TRBJ2-1 and V is TRBV7-9, with D perhaps matching TRBD2 (5 bases). The CDR3 consists of 11 residues. Germline CDR1 reads SEHNR; CDR2 reads FQNEAQ (reference sequence). The germline V and J ends were trimmed by 5 bases and 10 bases, with 9 bases remaining between them. The CDR3: CASSPSGEQFF. The CDR3 region has the DNA TGTGCCAGCAGCCCCAGCGGCGAGCAGTTCTTC.

This clone occurred many times. The chain carries TRBV5-4 and TRBJ2-7, with D perhaps TRBD1 (6 bases). CDR1 is SGHNT, CDR2 YYREEE, per germline (reference sequence). V shed 4 bases and J shed 3 bases, with 17 bases lying between them. There are 15 residues in the CDR3. The CDR3, as DNA: TGTGCCAGCAGCGCCCCAGGGGATTCCCTCTACGAGCAGTACTTC. The encoded protein is CASSAPGDSLYEQYF.

The rearrangement links TRBV6-1 to TRBJ1-5, with D possibly matching TRBD1 (5 bases). Trimming removed 6 bases from V and 3 bases from J, with 12 bases in between. This CDR3 contains 14 residues. Germline loops: CDR1 MNHNS, CDR2 SASEGT. CDR3 residues: CASREQGLNQPQHF. CDR3 bases: TGTGCCAGCAGGGAGCAGGGTCTCAATCAGCCCCAGCATTTT.

The chain is built from TRBV9 and TRBJ2-2; D might be TRBD1 (6 bases). This CDR3 contains 15 residues. Germline CDR1 SGDLS, CDR2 YYNGEE. V dropped 0 bases and J dropped 4 bases, with 10 bases sitting between them. The DNA for the CDR3 is TGTGCCAGCAGCGTAGACAGGGCGAGCACCGGGGAGCTGTTTTTT. This gives the protein CASSVDRASTGELFF.

The V call is TRBV27, the J call TRBJ2-1, with D possibly matching TRBD2 (6 bases). Germline V gene sequence: CDR1 MNHEY, CDR2 SMNVEV (reference sequence). The germline V and J ends were trimmed by 3 bases and 10 bases, with 25 bases remaining between them. The CDR3 contains 17 residues. The CDR3 DNA reads TGTGCCAGCAGTTTTTACGGCACGGGACTCAAAGGTCGGGAGCAGTTCTTC. It specifies CASSFYGTGLKGREQFF.

The chain recombines TRBV27 with TRBJ2-3; D perhaps matches TRBD1 (6 bases). The CDR3 consists of 15 residues. Trimming removed 2 bases at V and 0 bases at J, with 9 bases between. Looked up from germline, CDR1 is MNHEY and CDR2 is SMNVEV (reference sequence). For the CDR3, the DNA is TGTGCCAGCAGTTTACGGGACACTAGCACAGATACGCAGTATTTT. Its protein is CASSLRDTSTDTQYF.

Here the CDR3 reads CASSLYGQAKNIQYF. As DNA, the CDR3 is TGTGCCAGCAGTTTATACGGACAAGCCAAAAACATTCAGTACTTC. V is TRBV28 and J is TRBJ2-4; a weak D match, TRBD1 (5 bases). The CDR3 loop spans 15 amino acids. The germline V gene has CDR1 MDHEN and CDR2 SYDVKM. The V gene lost 1 base and the J gene lost 0 bases, with 7 bases spanning the gap.

The genes are TRBV27 and TRBJ2-7; 7 nucleotides align to TRBD1. Germline V gene sequence: CDR1 MNHEY, CDR2 SMNVEV (reference sequence). J was trimmed by 4 bases and V by 6 bases; bases with no gene match: 6. The CDR3 is 13 amino acids. In DNA form, the CDR3 reads TGTGCCAGCAGGGAGACAGGGCGGTACGAGCAGTACTTC. This codes for CASRETGRYEQYF.

This CDR3 is CASRLAGAREQYF. As DNA, the CDR3 is TGCGCCAGCAGACTAGCGGGAGCCCGGGAGCAGTACTTC. The genes are TRBV5-1 and TRBJ2-7, with 11 nucleotides matching TRBD2. CDR3 length: 13 amino acids. After removal of 5 bases from V and 7 bases from J, the junction contained 5 bases not matched to a gene. Germline CDR1 and CDR2: SGHRS and YFSETQ. The full variable domain, with the rest looked up from reference TRBV5-1 and TRBJ2-7, is KAGVTQTPRYLIKTRGQQVTLSCSPISGHRSVSWYQQTPGQGLQFLFEYFSETQRNKGNFPGRFSGRQFSNSRSEMNVSTLELGDSALYLCASRLAGAREQYFGPGTRLTVT.

CDR3 protein: CASSLEEGAGSQYF. The CDR3 nucleotides read TGTGCCAGCAGCTTGGAAGAGGGAGCGGGGTCGCAGTACTTC. This rearrangement joins TRBV5-4 to TRBJ2-7, with 7 bases identical to TRBD2. The CDR3 spans 14 residues. Unmatched junction bases numbered 9, after V lost 0 bases and J lost 9 bases. Germline CDR1 and CDR2: SGHNT and YYREEE (reference sequence).

This chain links TRBV27 with TRBJ1-1; possibly TRBD1 for D (6 bases). Germline CDR1 is MNHEY and CDR2 is SMNVEV (reference sequence). The V gene lost 2 bases and the J gene lost 4 bases, with 11 bases spanning the gap. CDR3 length: 14 amino acids. In DNA form, the CDR3 reads TGTGCCAGCAGTTTAGCAAGGACAGTCACTGAAGCTTTCTTT. Amino acid sequence: CASSLARTVTEAFF.

The rearrangement uses TRBV18 and TRBJ2-3; D not resolved. V gave up 6 bases and J gave up 1 base, with 11 bases separating them. In germline, CDR1 is KGHSH, CDR2 LQKENI. There are 14 residues in the CDR3. CDR3 DNA: TGTGCCAGCTCCCGTGAAGCCCGCACAGATACGCAGTATTTT. Encoded protein: CASSREARTDTQYF.

The chain couples TRBV9 to TRBJ1-3; D perhaps matches TRBD1 (6 bases). This CDR3 contains 14 residues. Germline V gene sequence: CDR1 SGDLS, CDR2 YYNGEE. Trimming shortened V by 4 bases and J by 1 base, and 9 bases separated the two germline ends. DNA of the CDR3: TGTGCCAGCAGCCTGGACAGATCTGGAAACACCATATATTTT. This gives the protein CASSLDRSGNTIYF. The full variable domain, with the rest looked up from reference TRBV9 and TRBJ1-3, is DSGVTQTPKHLITATGQRVTLRCSPRSGDLSVYWYQQSLDQGLQFLIQYYNGEERAKGNILERFSAQQFPDLHSELNLSSLELGDSALYFCASSLDRSGNTIYFGEGSWLTVV.

The gene calls are TRBV7-2 and TRBJ1-2; tentative D call: TRBD1 (6 bases). V was clipped by 7 bases and J by 5 bases, with 11 bases between them. The CDR3 consists of 12 residues. Germline V lookup: CDR1 SGHTA, CDR2 FQGNSA. Here the CDR3 reads CASTTGTYGYTF. CDR3 DNA sequence: TGTGCCAGCACCACAGGGACGTATGGCTACACCTTC.

The rearrangement uses TRBV19 and TRBJ1-2; 7 bases are shared with TRBD1. Trimming removed 4 bases from V and 4 bases from J; junction bases left unmatched: 3. CDR3 length equals 13 residues. Germline CDR1 and CDR2: LNHDA and SQIVND (reference sequence). CDR3 sequence (DNA): TGTGCCAGTAGTAGCTGGGACAGCTATGGCTACACCTTC. This encodes CASSSWDSYGYTF.

The J gene is TRBJ1-2, the V gene TRBV28, with a possible D match to TRBD1 (5 bases). Per germline, CDR1 MDHEN and CDR2 SYDVKM. CDR3 size: 12 residues. Trimming removed 8 bases from V and 5 bases from J, with 12 bases in between. CDR3 in DNA: TGTGCCAGCTCGGGACCGGCTTATGGCTACACCTTC. Translated: CASSGPAYGYTF.

V gene TRBV11-2 combines with J gene TRBJ1-1; TRBD1 is a possible D gene (5 bases). This CDR3 region has 13 residues. The V gene's germline CDR1 is SGHAT and CDR2 FQNNGV. Between the trimmed V and J ends, which lost 4 bases and 1 base, there was a span of 7 bases. CDR3 loop: CASSSDRNTEAFF. CDR3 coding DNA: TGTGCCAGCAGCTCCGACAGGAACACTGAAGCTTTCTTT.

V is TRBV14 and J is TRBJ2-7, with 8 bases identical to TRBD1. V trimming: 2 bases; J trimming: 6 bases; junction bases outside the gene matches: 3. The CDR3 loop spans 13 amino acids. Per the germline V gene, CDR1 is SGHDN and CDR2 is FVKESK. Here the CDR3 reads CASSQFGQGEQYF. CDR3 bases: TGTGCCAGCAGCCAATTTGGACAGGGCGAGCAGTACTTC.

This clone showed up just a few times. V usage is TRBV28 and J usage is TRBJ2-7; D is uncertain. The CDR3 has 13 amino acids. From germline, CDR1 is MDHEN and CDR2 SYDVKM. V was trimmed by 5 bases and J by 4 bases, leaving 12 bases between them. The CDR3 sequence is CASSRPGRYEQYF. The CDR3, as DNA: TGTGCCAGCAGTCGACCAGGACGTTACGAGCAGTACTTC.

V usage is TRBV30 and J usage is TRBJ2-3, with 8 bases that match TRBD1. This CDR3 region has 17 residues. Germline V gene lookup returns CDR1 GTSNPN and CDR2 SVGIG (reference sequence). J gave up 1 base and V 3 bases, and 12 bases lay outside the gene matches. The CDR3 nucleotides are TGTGCCTGGAGCGGGGGCAGGGGGCGTTTCGGCACAGATACGCAGTATTTT. It specifies CAWSGGRGRFGTDTQYF.

The V and J genes are TRBV27 and TRBJ2-5; 7 bases map to TRBD1. The length of the CDR3 is 16 residues. Looked up from germline, CDR1 is MNHEY and CDR2 is SMNVEV (reference sequence). The V and J ends lost 5 bases and 1 base, in that order; junction bases with no gene match: 10. The CDR3 sequence: CASSQMNRGRQETQYF. In DNA, the CDR3 is TGTGCCAGCAGTCAGATGAACAGGGGCCGCCAAGAGACCCAGTACTTC.

This chain connects TRBV4-1 to TRBJ1-1, with D tentatively TRBD1 (5 bases). Germline V gives CDR1 MGHRA, CDR2 YSYEKL. With 4 bases removed from V and 1 base from J, the gap between germline ends came to 16 bases. The CDR3 consists of 16 residues. This CDR3 is CASSPHNTRANTEAFF. The CDR3 DNA sequence: TGCGCCAGCAGCCCTCACAATACCAGGGCGAACACTGAAGCTTTCTTT.

The chain links TRBV10-1 to TRBJ2-2; 8 nucleotides line up with TRBD2. The germline gives CDR1 WNHNN, CDR2 SYGVQD (reference sequence). This CDR3 spans 18 amino acids. Losses at the gene ends were 0 bases for V and 0 bases for J; bases not matched to a gene: 6. CDR3 in DNA: TGCGCCAGCAGTGAGTCTGGGAGCGGGGGTCCGAACACCGGGGAGCTGTTTTTT. Protein sequence: CASSESGSGGPNTGELFF.

This chain joins TRBV19 and TRBJ2-1; unclear D gene. Germline V gives CDR1 LNHDA, CDR2 SQIVND (reference sequence). V was pared by 6 bases and J by 2 bases, with 11 bases between. This CDR3 has 14 amino acids. CDR3 sequence (DNA): TGTGCCAGTAGCCCGATGGCAGCCTACAATGAGCAGTTCTTC. Protein sequence: CASSPMAAYNEQFF. The variable domain in full, completed from reference TRBV19 and TRBJ2-1, reads DGGITQSPKYLFRKEGQNVTLSCEQNLNHDAMYWYRQDPGQGLRLIYYSQIVNDFQKGDIAEGYSVSREKKESFPLTVTSAQKNPTAFYLCASSPMAAYNEQFFGPGTRLTVL.

This clone was counted a few times. The chain combines TRBV27 with TRBJ1-5; D perhaps matches TRBD1 (5 bases). V was cut by 6 bases and J by 0 bases, with 12 bases left in between. The length of the CDR3 is 15 residues. Germline values: CDR1 MNHEY, CDR2 SMNVEV (reference sequence). CDR3 sequence: CASRNRGDSNQPQHF. The CDR3 DNA reads as TGTGCCAGCAGAAATAGAGGGGATAGCAATCAGCCCCAGCATTTT.

This chain connects TRBV5-6 to TRBJ1-4, with TRBD1 matching over 9 bases. Germline V gene data show CDR1 as SGHDT and CDR2 as YYEEEE. V lost 3 bases, J lost 7 bases, and 4 bases stayed unmatched. The CDR3 sequence is 14 residues long. The CDR3 DNA sequence: TGTGCCAGCAGCTCACAGGGGGCCGGTGAAAAACTGTTTTTT. Its protein is CASSSQGAGEKLFF.